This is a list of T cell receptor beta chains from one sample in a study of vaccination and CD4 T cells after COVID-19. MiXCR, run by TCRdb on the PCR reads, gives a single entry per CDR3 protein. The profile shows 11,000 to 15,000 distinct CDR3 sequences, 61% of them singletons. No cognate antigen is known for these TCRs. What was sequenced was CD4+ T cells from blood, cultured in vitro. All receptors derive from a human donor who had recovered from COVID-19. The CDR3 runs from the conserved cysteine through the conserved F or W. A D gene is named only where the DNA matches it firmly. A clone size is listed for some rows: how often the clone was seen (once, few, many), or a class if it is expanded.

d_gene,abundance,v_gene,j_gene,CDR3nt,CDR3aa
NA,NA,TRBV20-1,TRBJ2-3,TGCAGTGCTCTCGACTCGTTCACAGATACGCAGTATTTT,CSALDSFTDTQYF
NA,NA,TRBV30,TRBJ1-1,TGTGCCTGGAGTGTAGCCTGGGCCACGACGGGCTCTGAAGCTTTCTTT,CAWSVAWATTGSEAFF
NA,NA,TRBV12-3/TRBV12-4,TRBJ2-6,TGTGCCAGCAGTTCGTATCTTGAGGGGTCTGGGGCCAACGTCCTGACTTTC,CASSSYLEGSGANVLTF
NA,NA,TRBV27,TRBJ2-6,TGTGCCAGCAGTTCAATTGGGGCCAACGTCCTGACTTTC,CASSSIGANVLTF
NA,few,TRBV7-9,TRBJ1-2,TGTGCCAGCAGCAGGCTGGACGGCTCGTATGGCTACACCTTC,CASSRLDGSYGYTF
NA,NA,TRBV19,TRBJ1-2,TGTGCCAGTAGCAGACAGGTGGTGAACTATGGCTACACCTTC,CASSRQVVNYGYTF
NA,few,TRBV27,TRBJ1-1,TGTGCCAGCAGTCAGTGGACCCAGTTCACTGAAGCTTTCTTT,CASSQWTQFTEAFF
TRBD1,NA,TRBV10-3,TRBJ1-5,TGTGCCATCAGTGAGTACGGACAGGGGGCAAGGGGCAATCAGCCCCAGCATTTT,CAISEYGQGARGNQPQHF
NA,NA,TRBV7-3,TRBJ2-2,TGTGCCAGCAGTCGCCAATGGGGTAGCTCCAATTCCGGGGAGCTGTTTTTT,CASSRQWGSSNSGELFF
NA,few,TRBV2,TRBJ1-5,TGTGCCAGCAGTGATTTTATCTATCAGCCCCAGCATTTT,CASSDFIYQPQHF
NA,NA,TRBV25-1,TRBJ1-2,TGTGCCAGCAGTGGGGGGCTCGATGGCTACACCTTC,CASSGGLDGYTF
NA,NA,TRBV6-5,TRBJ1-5,TGTGCCAGCAGTTACTCACAGGTTCTGCCCCAGCATTTT,CASSYSQVLPQHF
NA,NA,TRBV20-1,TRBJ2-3,TGCAGTGCCCCCGGGGGTTGGGGCACAGATACGCAGTATTTT,CSAPGGWGTDTQYF
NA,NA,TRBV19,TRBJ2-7,TGTGCCAGTAGTAAGGGGACTTACGGCTACGAGCAGTACTTC,CASSKGTYGYEQYF
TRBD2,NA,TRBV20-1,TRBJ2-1,TGCAGTGCCAGACTAGCAGCGAGCTCCTACAATGAGCAGTTCTTC,CSARLAASSYNEQFF
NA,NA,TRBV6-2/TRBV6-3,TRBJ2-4,TGTGCCAGCACCCCTCGGGCCGCCAGGGATTCCTTAGCCAAAAACATTCAGTACTTC,CASTPRAARDSLAKNIQYF
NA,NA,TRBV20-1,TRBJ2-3,TGCAGTGCCCCGCGGCAGTCCACAGATACGCAGTATTTT,CSAPRQSTDTQYF
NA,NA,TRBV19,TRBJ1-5,TGTGCCAGTACCACCTCGGGGAGGGGTCATCAGCCCCAGCATTTT,CASTTSGRGHQPQHF
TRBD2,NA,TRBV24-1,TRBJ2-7,TGTGCCACCAGTGATTGGGGGACTACATCCGAGCAGTACTTC,CATSDWGTTSEQYF
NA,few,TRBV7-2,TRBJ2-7,TGTGCCAGCAGCTTAGAGCGGCAGTCCTACGAGCAGTACTTC,CASSLERQSYEQYF
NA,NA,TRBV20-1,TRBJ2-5,TGCAGTGCCCTACGACAGGACGCGGGAGAGACCCAGTACTTC,CSALRQDAGETQYF
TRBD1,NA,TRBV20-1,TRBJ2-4,TGCAGTGCCGCAGGACAGGGTGACAAAAACATTCAGTACTTC,CSAAGQGDKNIQYF
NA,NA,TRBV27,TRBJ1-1,TGTGCCAGCAGTTTTCCAGGGAACACTGAAGCTTTCTTT,CASSFPGNTEAFF
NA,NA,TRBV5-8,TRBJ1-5,TGTGCCAGCAGCTTGTTTGTTGGGCCCCAGCATTTT,CASSLFVGPQHF
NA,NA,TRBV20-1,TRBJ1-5,TGCAGTGCTAGTTTAAGTGGGGCCCTCAATCAGCCCCAGCATTTT,CSASLSGALNQPQHF
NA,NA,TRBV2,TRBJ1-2,TGTGCCAGCAGTGAACAGGGAGGTGGCTACACCTTC,CASSEQGGGYTF